This is a list of T cell receptor beta chains from one sample in a study of OX40 agonist ivuxolimab in advanced cancers. Produced via immunoSEQ multiplex PCR; TCRdb's table is partial and in-frame only. The table shows tens of thousands of clones, with over 65% occurring only once. The specimen was CD4+ or CD8+ T cells sorted from blood, collected in a trial of the OX40 agonist ivuxolimab. These receptors came from an adult with an advanced solid tumor such as melanoma, head and neck, liver or kidney cancer. Each CDR3 is given with its conserved first and last residue. A D gene is named only where the DNA matches it firmly. Only some rows state a clone size, as once, few, many or a class for expanded clones.

v_gene,abundance,d_gene,len,j_gene,CDR3aa,CDR3nt
TRBV5-6,-,TRBD2,17,TRBJ2-3,CASSLHAGGTSTDTQYF,TGTGCCAGCAGCTTACACGCGGGGGGTACTAGCACAGATACGCAGTATTTT
TRBV7-2,-,-,12,TRBJ2-5,CASSTPFETQYF,TGTGCCAGCAGCACCCCGTTCGAGACCCAGTACTTC
TRBV5-6,-,-,12,TRBJ2-5,CASSLLGETQYF,TGTGCCAGCAGCTTGCTGGGAGAGACCCAGTACTTC
TRBV19,-,-,12,TRBJ1-2,CASKAREKGYTF,TGTGCCAGTAAGGCTAGGGAGAAGGGCTACACCTTC
TRBV6-6,-,-,11,TRBJ2-3,CASRKDITQYF,TGTGCCAGCAGGAAAGACATAACGCAGTATTTT
TRBV18,-,TRBD2,16,TRBJ2-1,CASSLLAGDAPNEQFF,TGTGCCAGCTCACTCCTCGCGGGAGATGCCCCCAATGAGCAGTTCTTC
TRBV4-3,-,-,17,TRBJ2-3,CASSQGTPSSSTDTQYF,TGCGCCAGCAGCCAGGGAACCCCATCCTCTAGCACAGATACGCAGTATTTT
TRBV28,once,-,13,TRBJ1-2,CASSLGQNYGYTF,TGTGCCAGCAGTTTAGGGCAGAACTATGGCTACACCTTC
TRBV9,-,TRBD2,18,TRBJ2-1,CASSVVSGIPLSYNEQFF,TGTGCCAGCAGCGTAGTTAGCGGGATCCCCTTGTCCTACAATGAGCAGTTCTTC
TRBV14,once,TRBD1,16,TRBJ2-1,CASSQDLGTGDREQFF,TGTGCCAGCAGCCAAGATCTAGGGACAGGGGATCGGGAGCAGTTCTTC
TRBV2,-,TRBD2,15,TRBJ2-1,CASSGTSGGASMKFF,TGTGCCAGCAGTGGTACTAGCGGGGGGGCGTCCATGAAGTTCTTC
TRBV11-3,-,TRBD2,13,TRBJ2-5,CASTPGLAETQYF,TGTGCCAGCACCCCGGGACTAGCGGAGACCCAGTACTTC
TRBV5-1,-,TRBD1,18,TRBJ2-6,CASSLVAGGYSGANVLTF,TGCGCCAGCAGCTTGGTGGCAGGGGGTTACTCTGGGGCCAACGTCCTGACTTTC
TRBV14,few,-,14,TRBJ1-1,CASSQVIGGTEAFF,TGTGCCAGCAGCCAAGTCATAGGGGGCACTGAAGCTTTCTTT
TRBV9,-,-,13,TRBJ1-1,CASSPRGNTEAFF,TGTGCCAGCAGCCCTCGGGGGAACACTGAAGCTTTCTTT
TRBV5-4,few,-,16,TRBJ1-3,CASSLDRGFSGNTIYF,TGTGCCAGCAGCCTGGACCGGGGCTTCTCTGGAAACACCATATATTTT
TRBV11-3,-,-,14,TRBJ1-4,CASSLSATNEKLFF,TGTGCCAGCAGCTTATCCGCAACTAATGAAAAACTGTTTTTT
TRBV5-6,once,-,14,TRBJ1-5,CASSLRGGYQPQHF,TGTGCCAGCAGCTTGCGGGGGGGCTATCAGCCCCAGCATTTT
TRBV27,-,-,12,TRBJ2-7,CASRNQGGEQYF,TGTGCCAGCAGAAACCAGGGAGGCGAGCAGTACTTC
TRBV28,-,TRBD1,15,TRBJ2-7,CASSPPGQGIYEQYF,TGTGCCAGCAGCCCTCCAGGACAGGGAATCTACGAGCAGTACTTC
TRBV19,few,-,16,TRBJ2-1,CASSTQTRVGYNEQFF,TGTGCCAGTAGTACCCAAACTAGAGTCGGGTACAATGAGCAGTTCTTC
TRBV5-1,-,TRBD1,16,TRBJ1-1,CASSTGTGARSTEAFF,TGCGCCAGCAGCACGGGGACAGGGGCCCGGAGCACTGAAGCTTTCTTT
TRBV30,few,-,13,TRBJ1-2,CAWSVRLHYGYTF,TGTGCCTGGAGTGTACGACTGCACTATGGCTACACCTTC
TRBV29-1,few,TRBD1,11,TRBJ1-2,CSVTGAFGYTF,TGCAGCGTAACAGGGGCGTTTGGCTACACCTTC
TRBV7-9,-,-,13,TRBJ2-5,CASSRGQKETQYF,TGTGCCAGCAGCCGAGGACAGAAAGAGACCCAGTACTTC
TRBV11-2,once,-,13,TRBJ2-7,CASSLGTRGEQYF,TGTGCCAGCAGCTTAGGTACCAGGGGCGAGCAGTACTTC
TRBV7-2,-,-,15,TRBJ2-3,CASSPSFGSTDTQYF,TGTGCCAGCAGCCCCTCGTTCGGGAGCACAGATACGCAGTATTTT
TRBV6-5,-,-,12,TRBJ1-3,CASSTSGNTIYF,TGTGCCAGCAGTACCTCTGGAAACACCATATATTTT
TRBV10-1,-,-,13,TRBJ2-7,CASSAGDSYEQYF,TGCGCCAGCAGTGCCGGGGACTCCTACGAGCAGTACTTC
TRBV7-9,few,TRBD1,14,TRBJ1-1,CASSSGTDNTEAFF,TGTGCCAGCAGCTCAGGGACAGATAACACTGAAGCTTTCTTT
TRBV6-1,-,-,15,TRBJ1-4,CASSDQGGLYEKLFF,TGTGCCAGCAGCGACCAGGGAGGATTGTACGAAAAACTGTTTTTT
TRBV29-1,once,TRBD1,17,TRBJ1-4,CSVEAGTGAATNEKLFF,TGCAGCGTTGAAGCTGGGACAGGGGCGGCAACTAATGAAAAACTGTTTTTT
TRBV10-3,-,-,13,TRBJ1-5,CAISEVPNQPQHF,TGTGCCATCAGTGAGGTGCCCAATCAGCCCCAGCATTTT
TRBV6-1,-,TRBD2,17,TRBJ2-3,CASSEVGSGSGTDTQYF,TGTGCCAGCAGTGAAGTTGGAAGCGGGAGTGGCACAGATACGCAGTATTTT
TRBV7-4,-,-,14,TRBJ1-5,CASSLSPLYQPQHF,TGTGCCAGCAGCTTGTCTCCTCTCTATCAGCCCCAGCATTTT
TRBV4-1,-,TRBD1,14,TRBJ1-4,CASSFTGVGEKLFF,TGCGCCAGCAGCTTCACAGGGGTTGGAGAAAAACTGTTTTTT
TRBV7-6,-,-,13,TRBJ2-5,CASSLVYGETQYF,TGTGCCAGCAGCTTAGTTTATGGAGAGACCCAGTACTTC
TRBV19,-,-,16,TRBJ1-4,CASSPPRTGWVEKLFF,TGTGCCAGTAGTCCCCCCCGTACAGGGTGGGTTGAAAAACTGTTTTTT
TRBV19,once,-,15,TRBJ2-1,CASSMWPGEFNEQFF,TGTGCCAGTAGTATGTGGCCGGGAGAATTCAATGAGCAGTTCTTC
TRBV7-2,-,TRBD1,17,TRBJ1-3,CASSLVGTGISGNTIYF,TGTGCCAGCAGCTTAGTGGGGACAGGGATATCTGGAAACACCATATATTTT
TRBV7-6,-,TRBD2,16,TRBJ2-3,CASSPKSGGPTDTQYF,TGTGCCAGCAGCCCAAAAAGCGGGGGCCCCACAGATACGCAGTATTTT
TRBV6-5,-,-,15,TRBJ1-2,CASSYGWGRTYGYTF,TGTGCCAGCAGTTATGGCTGGGGACGGACCTATGGCTACACCTTC
TRBV5-4,-,TRBD1,13,TRBJ1-2,CASSRDRGEGYTF,TGTGCCAGCAGCCGGGACAGGGGAGAGGGCTACACCTTC
TRBV11-1,-,-,17,TRBJ2-3,CASSFRGGGAGADTQYF,TGTGCCAGCAGCTTTCGCGGCGGCGGGGCCGGGGCAGATACGCAGTATTTT
TRBV6-1,-,TRBD2,13,TRBJ2-1,CGGGLAGVDEQFF,TGTGGAGGGGGGCTAGCGGGAGTGGATGAGCAGTTCTTC
TRBV5-6,-,-,12,TRBJ2-3,CASSLWHDTQYF,TGTGCCAGCAGCTTGTGGCACGATACGCAGTATTTT